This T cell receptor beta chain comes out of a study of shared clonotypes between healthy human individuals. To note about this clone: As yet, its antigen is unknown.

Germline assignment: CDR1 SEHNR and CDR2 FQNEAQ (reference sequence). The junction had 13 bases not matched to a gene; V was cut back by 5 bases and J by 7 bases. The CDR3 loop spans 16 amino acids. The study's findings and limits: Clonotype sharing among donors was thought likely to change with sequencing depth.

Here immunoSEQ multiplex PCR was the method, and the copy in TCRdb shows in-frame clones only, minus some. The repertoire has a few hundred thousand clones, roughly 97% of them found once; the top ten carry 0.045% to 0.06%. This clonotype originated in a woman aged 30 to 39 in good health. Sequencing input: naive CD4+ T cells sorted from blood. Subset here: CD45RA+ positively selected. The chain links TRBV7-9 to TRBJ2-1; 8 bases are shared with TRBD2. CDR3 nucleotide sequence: TGTGCCAGCAGCCGGACTAGCCCTAGAATTGGGAATGAGCAGTTCTTC. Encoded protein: CASSRTSPRIGNEQFF.